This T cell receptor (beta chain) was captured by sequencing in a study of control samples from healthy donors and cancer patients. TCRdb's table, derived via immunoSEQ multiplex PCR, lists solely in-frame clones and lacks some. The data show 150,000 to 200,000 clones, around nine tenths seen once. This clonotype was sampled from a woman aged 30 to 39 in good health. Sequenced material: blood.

CDR3 sequence reads: CASSVTSGRPDTQYF. The CDR3 DNA is TGTGCCAGCAGCGTTACTAGCGGGAGGCCAGATACGCAGTATTTT. The V and J genes are TRBV9 and TRBJ2-3, with 12 bases lining up with TRBD2. Germline lookup yields CDR1 SGDLS and CDR2 YYNGEE. The CDR3 is 15 residues long. V lost 2 bases, J lost 4 bases, and 2 bases stayed unmatched.